What follows describes a single T cell receptor (beta chain). Assay: immunoSEQ multiplex PCR; the TCRdb copy retains only in-frame clones and omits some. The profile shows 75,000 to 95,000 clones, approximately 93% of them singletons. CDR1 and CDR2 (germline): LNHDA, SQIVND (reference sequence). V lost 3 bases and J lost 0, with 16 bases in between. This CDR3 spans 17 amino acids. The entry originates in a study of control samples from healthy donors and cancer patients. The V gene is TRBV19, the J gene TRBJ2-3; TRBD2 might be the D (5 bases). Sequencing used blood. This sequence originates from a woman in her twenties or thirties in good health. CDR3 in amino acids: CASSMGRGAKSTDTQYF. The CDR3 bases are TGTGCCAGTAGTATGGGTCGGGGAGCGAAGAGCACAGATACGCAGTATTTT.